These T cell receptor beta chains were read from a single sample in a study of T cell responses to AZD1222 COVID-19 vaccine. Measured with immunoSEQ multiplex PCR; TCRdb has only the in-frame clones, and not every one. The sample contains tens of thousands of clones, about 88% of which appear only once. The sample consisted of peripheral blood, taken 28 days after the second AZD1222 dose. The receptors shown here come from an adult who received the AZD1222 COVID-19 vaccine. The CDR3 runs from the conserved cysteine through the conserved F or W. The order of the fields is V gene, clone size, CDR3 length, J gene, CDR3 protein. Size values are once, few and many counts, or a class for expanded clones, and some rows have none.

TRBV29-1	NA	11	TRBJ2-3	CSVASADTQYF
TRBV23-1	NA	13	TRBJ1-2	CASSHRSLYGYTF
TRBV5-1	NA	13	TRBJ2-5	CASSRGDGGTQYF
TRBV5-1	NA	14	TRBJ1-6	CASSLGGDNSPLHF
TRBV2	NA	16	TRBJ2-2	CASRPPTGGSPGELFF
TRBV24-1	NA	14	TRBJ2-2	CATAGTDHTGELFF
TRBV6-5	once	12	TRBJ1-1	CASSLRTGKAFF
TRBV9	few	13	TRBJ1-2	CASSATGDYGYTF
TRBV5-4	NA	15	TRBJ1-2	CASSSPGQEFYGYTF
TRBV6-2/TRBV6-3	once	16	TRBJ2-3	CASSYPLAGAQDTQYF
TRBV5-1	NA	17	TRBJ2-7	CASSPGVAGGSSYEQYF
TRBV6-4	NA	12	TRBJ2-5	CASTETGYYQYF
TRBV14	NA	14	TRBJ2-7	CASSPNRGYGEQYF
TRBV5-1	NA	15	TRBJ2-5	CASRGGLAVQETQYF
TRBV7-9	few	14	TRBJ1-6	CASSTTGGYSPLHF
TRBV7-2	NA	17	TRBJ2-1	CASSSRSGGSSYNEQFF
TRBV19	NA	16	TRBJ1-5	CASSIDFRGGNQPQHF
TRBV27	NA	15	TRBJ2-3	CASSKSGNPSDTQYF
TRBV7-2	NA	12	TRBJ2-3	CASSLTGTPVYF
TRBV19	NA	17	TRBJ1-5	CASSIFEGGASNQPQHF
TRBV19	once	16	TRBJ1-6	CASSIGGLVLNSPLHF
TRBV6-2/TRBV6-3	few	12	TRBJ2-7	CASSYTQGEQYF
TRBV19	NA	15	TRBJ1-2	CASSMRQATNYGYTF
TRBV6-5	NA	13	TRBJ1-2	CATAGRALYGYTF
TRBV5-6	NA	14	TRBJ1-1	CASSLALGRAEAFF
TRBV27	NA	15	TRBJ1-5	CASSFEAGYNQPQHF
TRBV6-5	NA	14	TRBJ2-2	CASRAIGVTGELFF
TRBV14	NA	18	TRBJ1-2	CASSQDLGSHQLLRGYTF
TRBV7-9	NA	16	TRBJ1-6	CASSSDRDSHRSPLHF
TRBV4-1	NA	14	TRBJ1-2	CASSQEVLNYGYTF
TRBV4-2	NA	12	TRBJ1-4	CASSQGNEKLFF
TRBV13	NA	13	TRBJ2-5	CATNREYQETQYF
TRBV30	NA	14	TRBJ1-1	CAWRDNPGITEAFF
TRBV6-4	NA	18	TRBJ2-1	CASMVETGLADGHNEQFF
TRBV7-8	NA	13	TRBJ1-2	CASSPRGIGGYTF
TRBV11-2	once	14	TRBJ1-4	CASSLTQGYEKLFF
TRBV5-1	few	15	TRBJ1-3	CASSPGGTSGNTIYF
TRBV7-9	once	14	TRBJ1-1	CASSPGAGADEAFF
TRBV5-4	NA	14	TRBJ2-4	CASSLPGVRNIQYF
TRBV3-1/TRBV3-2	NA	15	TRBJ2-3	CASSQGGGSTDTQYF
TRBV30	few	15	TRBJ1-5	CAWSVGGAQNQPQHF
TRBV7-3	once	17	TRBJ2-3	CASSFSGTSGTTDTQYF
TRBV7-9	NA	15	TRBJ2-1	CASSPSNSSYNEQFF
TRBV9	once	17	TRBJ1-3	CASSLGNSRSSGNTIYF
TRBV7-9	NA	13	TRBJ1-6	CASSNGVGSPLHF
TRBV28	NA	18	TRBJ1-6	CASSLFRPGTGFNSPLHF